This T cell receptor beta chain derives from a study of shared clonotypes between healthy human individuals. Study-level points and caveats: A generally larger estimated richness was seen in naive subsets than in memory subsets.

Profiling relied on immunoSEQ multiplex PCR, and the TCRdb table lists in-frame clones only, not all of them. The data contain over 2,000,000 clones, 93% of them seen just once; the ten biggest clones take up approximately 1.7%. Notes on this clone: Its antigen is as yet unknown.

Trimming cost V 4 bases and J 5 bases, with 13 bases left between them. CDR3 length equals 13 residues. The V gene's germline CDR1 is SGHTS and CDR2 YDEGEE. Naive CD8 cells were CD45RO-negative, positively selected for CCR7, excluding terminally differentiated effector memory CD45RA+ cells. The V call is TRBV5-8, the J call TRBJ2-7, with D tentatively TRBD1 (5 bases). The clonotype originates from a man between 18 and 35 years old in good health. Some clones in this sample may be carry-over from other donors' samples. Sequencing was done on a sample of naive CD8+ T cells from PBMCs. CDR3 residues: CASSGRVLDEQYF. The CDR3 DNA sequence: TGTGCCAGCAGCGGCAGGGTTTTAGACGAGCAGTACTTC.